The subject of this entry is one T cell receptor (beta chain). This record comes from a study of control samples from healthy donors and cancer patients. TCRdb's copy holds only in-frame clones and misses some; the assay was immunoSEQ multiplex PCR. The sample gives 50,000 or so clones, nearly 90% of which show up once; 3.5% to 4% is in the top ten. Germline V gene lookup returns CDR1 SGHVS and CDR2 FQNEAQ. Trimming pared 2 bases from V and 7 bases from J, leaving 5 bases between. This CDR3 contains 12 residues. The material sequenced was blood. This chain uses TRBV7-8 with TRBJ2-2; D is unresolved. This receptor was taken from a man aged 50-60 years in good health. Written as DNA, the CDR3 is TGTGCCAGCAGCTTATACGACGGGGAGCTGTTTTTT. Protein sequence: CASSLYDGELFF.